The 26 T cell receptor beta chains reported below all come from one sample, sequenced in a study of blood T cells in healthy people across ages. Together with a sample-barcoded 5' primer, a J-beta primer mix was included in a second PCR lasting roughly 6 to 12 cycles. A single record per CDR3 protein comes from TCRdb applying MiXCR to the 5' RACE reads. The sample carries more than 750,000 distinct CDR3 sequences, 25% to 30% recorded once. These same records also appear under a second study, on T cells of mothers and their children.

The sequenced sample was blood. These receptors were taken from a woman aged 40 to 49 in good health.

This chain connects TRBV6-4 to TRBJ2-3; the D is unclear. Between the trimmed V and J ends, which lost 4 bases and 4 bases, there was a span of 9 bases. Germline CDR1 reads MRHNA; CDR2 reads SNTAGT. CDR3 size: 13 residues. This CDR3 reads CASSGEVADTQYF. The CDR3 coding sequence is TGTGCCAGCAGTGGAGAAGTCGCAGATACGCAGTATTTT.

This clonotype was observed a few times. The chain employs TRBV5-1 and TRBJ2-5; D unresolved. The CDR3 runs to 13 residues. Germline values: CDR1 SGHRS, CDR2 YFSETQ. V gave up 1 base and J gave up 5 bases, with 9 bases separating them. In nucleotides, the CDR3 is TGCGCCAGCAGCTTGAATTCGCGGGAGACCCAGTACTTC. It yields the protein CASSLNSRETQYF. Filled out from reference TRBV5-1 and TRBJ2-5, the complete variable domain reads KAGVTQTPRYLIKTRGQQVTLSCSPISGHRSVSWYQQTPGQGLQFLFEYFSETQRNKGNFPGRFSGRQFSNSRSEMNVSTLELGDSALYLCASSLNSRETQYFGPGTRLLVL.

This clonotype was seen a handful of times. The chain uses TRBV9 and TRBJ1-4; the D is unclear. Germline assignment: CDR1 SGDLS and CDR2 YYNGEE. This CDR3 comprises 15 residues. The V gene lost 2 bases and the J gene lost 2 bases, with 10 bases spanning the gap. CDR3 in amino acids: CASSVGAGTNEKLFF. The CDR3 bases are TGTGCCAGCAGCGTCGGCGCGGGCACTAATGAAAAACTGTTTTTT.

There are a few counts of this clonotype. The chain uses TRBV3-1 and TRBJ2-7, with D possibly being TRBD1 or TRBD2 (7 bases each). V was pared by 3 bases and J by 4 bases, with 10 bases between. Per germline, CDR1 LGHDT and CDR2 YNNKEL (reference sequence). The CDR3 sequence is 13 residues long. In DNA, the CDR3 is TGTGCCAGCAGCCACAGGGGGGGGTACGAGCAGTACTTC. It is translated as CASSHRGGYEQYF.

There are a few counts of this clonotype. V gene TRBV29-1 combines with J gene TRBJ2-3; D not certain. Germline V gene data show CDR1 as SQVTM and CDR2 as ANQGSEA. The CDR3 extends over 11 amino acids. V was trimmed by 0 bases and J by 6 bases, leaving 4 bases between them. The CDR3 DNA reads TGCAGCGTTGAAGATTTTGATACGCAGTATTTT. It codes for CSVEDFDTQYF.

This clonotype has a handful of counts. CDR3: CSARPTYEQYF. CDR3 DNA sequence: TGCAGTGCTAGACCTACTTACGAGCAGTACTTC. The chain joins TRBV20-1 to TRBJ2-7, with D unresolved. With 2 bases removed from V and 4 bases from J, the gap between germline ends came to 6 bases. The CDR3 loop spans 11 amino acids. Per the germline V gene, CDR1 is DFQATT and CDR2 is SNEGSKA (reference sequence).

For the CDR3, the DNA is TGTGCCAGCAGTTACCAACGGACTAGCGGGGGAAACAATGAGCAGTACTTC. Translation: CASSYQRTSGGNNEQYF. The chain employs TRBV6-5 and TRBJ2-7; 13 bases match TRBD2. V trimming: 2 bases; J trimming: 7 bases; junction bases outside the gene matches: 11. Germline loops: CDR1 MNHEY, CDR2 SVGAGI. The CDR3 covers 17 residues.

This sequence joins TRBV10-3 and TRBJ2-7; D is perhaps TRBD2 (6 bases). Germline lookup yields CDR1 ENHRY and CDR2 SYGVKD. The length of the CDR3 is 17 residues. V lost 4 bases and J 0 bases, leaving 19 bases between the germline ends. CDR3 residues: CAISATAGQLLSYEQYF. As DNA, the CDR3 is TGTGCCATCAGTGCTACCGCGGGGCAATTACTCTCCTACGAGCAGTACTTC.

This clonotype was observed many times. The rearrangement joins TRBV7-2 to TRBJ2-5; TRBD2 is a possible D gene (6 bases). CDR3 length equals 15 residues. V lost 5 bases and J lost 2, with 15 bases in between. Germline CDR1 and CDR2: SGHTA and FQGNSA. CDR3 bases: TGTGCCAGCAGCCCAATGGGCGGGATTCAAGAGACCCAGTACTTC. Its protein product is CASSPMGGIQETQYF.

This clonotype occurred many times. The chain joins TRBV20-1 to TRBJ1-4; D not resolved. CDR3 length equals 15 residues. The V gene's germline CDR1 is DFQATT and CDR2 SNEGSKA (reference sequence). Between the trimmed V and J ends, which lost 0 bases and 8 bases, there was a span of 16 bases. The CDR3 spells CSARDLGAAREKLFF. The CDR3 nucleotides are TGCAGTGCTAGAGATCTCGGCGCCGCTAGGGAAAAACTGTTTTTT.

On this clonotype itself: It may be a read error: a sequence one base away is much more abundant. This sequence joins TRBV5-1 and TRBJ2-5; 8 bases are a match to TRBD1. Germline loops: CDR1 SGHRS, CDR2 YFSETQ. CDR3 length equals 13 residues. The CDR3 nucleotides read TGCGCCTGCAGCTTGGACAGGGAAGAGACCCAGTACTTC. Translation: CACSLDREETQYF.

With regard to this clonotype: This may come from a read error, since a much larger clone is one base off. V is TRBV29-1 and J is TRBJ1-1; the D gene is possibly TRBD1 (6 bases). Germline V gives CDR1 SQVTM, CDR2 ANQGSEA. This CDR3 comprises 14 residues. Deletions cut 1 base from V and 5 bases from J, with 14 bases between. Here the CDR3 DNA reads TGCAGCGTTGAAGGCTCGGGGGCTTGGACTGAAGCTTTCTTT. This encodes CSVEGSGAWTEAFF.

The rearrangement uses TRBV20-1 and TRBJ2-3; TRBD1 or TRBD2 may be the D gene (5 bases each). In germline, CDR1 is DFQATT, CDR2 SNEGSKA (reference sequence). Trimming took off 3 bases at V and 3 bases at J, with 16 bases between the two ends. The CDR3 contains 15 residues. The chain's CDR3 is CSASGEREGTDTQYF. CDR3 DNA: TGCAGTGCTAGTGGCGAGCGAGAGGGGACAGATACGCAGTATTTT.

The chain recombines TRBV20-1 with TRBJ1-4; D might be TRBD1 (5 bases). The V and J ends lost 1 base and 4 bases respectively, with 7 bases between them. Germline V gives CDR1 DFQATT, CDR2 SNEGSKA (reference sequence). The CDR3 consists of 13 residues. CDR3 DNA sequence: TGCAGTGCTAGAGCAGGGCTTAATGAAAAACTGTTTTTT. This encodes CSARAGLNEKLFF.

The table lists this clonotype with a count of one. The genes are TRBV15 and TRBJ2-7; no definite D call. Germline V gene lookup returns CDR1 LNHNV and CDR2 YYDKDF (reference sequence). V lost 7 bases and J lost 3, with 13 bases in between. The CDR3 is 13 residues long. CDR3 DNA: TGTGCCACCAAGGCTGGTTTGGACTACGAGCAGTACTTC. Translating gives CATKAGLDYEQYF.

The chain has TRBV6-1 and TRBJ2-3; D unclear. Trimming stripped 1 base from V and 6 bases from J, with 11 bases between. Looked up from germline, CDR1 is MNHNS and CDR2 is SASEGT. There are 14 residues in the CDR3. The CDR3 sequence is CASSEVTRADTQYF. The DNA of the CDR3 is TGTGCCAGCAGTGAAGTCACTCGGGCGGATACGCAGTATTTT.

The V gene is TRBV28, the J gene TRBJ2-4; 9 nucleotides match TRBD2. Matching the DNA end better, TRBJ2-7 makes the J call doubtful. Per germline, CDR1 MDHEN and CDR2 SYDVKM. CDR3 length equals 15 residues. CDR3 DNA sequence: TGTGCCAGCAGTCGATTCGCGGGGGGGTCCTACGAGCAGTACTTC. Its translation: CASSRFAGGSYEQYF.

This clonotype was detected ten times or more. The chain joins TRBV5-1 to TRBJ1-1, with 7 positions matching TRBD1. The junction had 12 bases not matched to a gene; V was cut back by 4 bases and J by 0 bases. The CDR3 contains 17 residues. CDR1 is SGHRS, CDR2 YFSETQ, per germline. The CDR3 bases are TGCGCCAGCAGCGCATTACAGGGGCGGACGGTGAACACTGAAGCTTTCTTT. Amino acids: CASSALQGRTVNTEAFF.

Only a few counts were recorded for this clonotype. This rearrangement joins TRBV11-1 to TRBJ1-2; D ambiguous. CDR1 and CDR2 from the germline V gene are SGHAT and FQDESV (reference sequence). The CDR3 is 15 residues long. Trimming removed 1 base from V and 4 bases from J, with 13 bases in between. The CDR3 DNA is TGTGCCAGCAGCTTAGGCTCGGCAGCAGTCTATGGCTACACCTTC. As protein: CASSLGSAAVYGYTF.

For the CDR3, the DNA is TGTGCCAGCAGCTTAGGGACCAGAACAGATACGCAGTATTTT. This gives the protein CASSLGTRTDTQYF. The chain combines TRBV7-2 with TRBJ2-3; D gene ambiguous. V was trimmed by 1 base and J by 3 bases, leaving 8 bases between them. Germline V gene lookup returns CDR1 SGHTA and CDR2 FQGNSA. The CDR3 runs 14 residues. The whole variable domain, filled in from reference TRBV7-2 and TRBJ2-3, reads GAGVSQSPSNKVTEKGKDVELRCDPISGHTALYWYRQSLGQGLEFLIYFQGNSAPDKSGLPSDRFSAERTGGSVSTLTIQRTQQEDSAVYLCASSLGTRTDTQYFGPGTRLTVL.

This clonotype was seen ten or more times. The chain employs TRBV5-1 and TRBJ2-1; possible D gene TRBD1, 5 bases. From germline, CDR1 is SGHRS and CDR2 YFSETQ. V lost 1 base, J lost 0 bases, and 8 bases lay in between. The CDR3 has 15 residues. CDR3 sequence reads: CASSLQDTSYNEQFF. CDR3 coding DNA: TGCGCCAGCAGCTTGCAGGACACCTCCTACAATGAGCAGTTCTTC.

A few counts support this clonotype. The chain recombines TRBV7-9 with TRBJ1-1; 7 bases agree with TRBD1. CDR1 is SEHNR, CDR2 FQNEAQ, per germline (reference sequence). With 4 bases clipped from V and 4 bases from J, the junction kept 9 bases outside the gene matches. The CDR3 has 15 amino acids. In nucleotides, the CDR3 is TGTGCCAGCAGCTCGCAGGGACAGACGAGCACTGAAGCTTTCTTT. Translating gives CASSSQGQTSTEAFF.

This chain links TRBV6-2 or TRBV6-3 with TRBJ2-7, with a possible D match to TRBD2 (6 bases). CDR1 MNHEY and CDR2 SVGEGT come from the germline V gene. Trimming pared 11 bases from V and 2 bases from J, leaving 16 bases between. The length of the CDR3 is 13 residues. This CDR3 reads CAGGDLLPYEQYF. The CDR3 DNA follows: TGTGCCGGCGGGGATCTCCTTCCCTACGAGCAGTACTTC.

The chain is built from TRBV28 and TRBJ1-6; 9 bases match TRBD1. Trimming cost V 8 bases and J 10 bases; bases outside gene matches: 9. The V gene's germline CDR1 is MDHEN and CDR2 SYDVKM. The CDR3 consists of 14 residues. The CDR3 region is CASVTGGYGSPLHF. The CDR3 nucleotides read TGTGCCAGCGTCACAGGGGGCTATGGATCACCCCTCCACTTT.

This clonotype was counted at least ten times. V usage is TRBV24-1 and J usage is TRBJ1-2; D is unclear. The length of the CDR3 is 14 residues. Trimming pared 8 bases from V and 4 bases from J, leaving 16 bases between. Germline CDR1 is KGHDR and CDR2 is SFDVKD. CDR3 in DNA: TGTGCCACCAAATCATCAGAGGAGCGCTATGGCTACACCTTC. Translation gives CATKSSEERYGYTF.

This clonotype was counted a few times. This chain links TRBV3-1 with TRBJ2-7, with 9 nucleotides matching TRBD1. The CDR3 sequence is 16 residues long. Germline V gene sequence: CDR1 LGHDT, CDR2 YNNKEL (reference sequence). V was clipped by 0 bases and J by 7 bases; unmatched bases: 10. In DNA, the CDR3 is TGTGCCAGCAGCCAAGATACAGGGGGCTCCTACAATGAGCAGTACTTC. Its protein is CASSQDTGGSYNEQYF.